Sequencing of this TCR beta chain was carried out in a study of Graves' ophthalmopathy and Graves' hyperthyroidism. Study conclusions and caveats: Most expanded thyroid clonotypes above 0.001 frequency also appeared in blood. Ophthalmopathy progression was predicted with 70% to 71% sensitivity and approximately 79% specificity.

Transcripts of RNA were the source for amplifying TCR beta CDR3 regions. Following a first-round RT-PCR that used HTBI primers, a second-round multiplex PCR was carried out. TCRdb ran MiXCR on the multiplex PCR reads and lists one entry per CDR3 protein. Among about 230,000 distinct CDR3 sequences listed, around 42% were seen once. A single count supports this clonotype. The antigen is not known. This CDR3 has 16 amino acids. Per the germline V gene, CDR1 is LGHNT and CDR2 is FRNRAP. Active ophthalmopathy (CAS at least 3, NOSPECS at least 4), lasting under 3 months. Specimen: peripheral blood. The clonotype comes from an adult man with Graves' ophthalmopathy. The chain recombines TRBV12-5 with TRBJ1-2; TRBD1 aligns across 9 bases. The CDR3 is CASSGGQGSGNYGYTF. Here the CDR3 DNA reads TGTGCCAGCAGCGGGGGACAGGGAAGCGGTAACTATGGCTACACCTTC.